Below are 28 T cell receptor beta chains sequenced from a single sample in a study of early T cells in non-severe SARS-CoV-2 infection. TCRdb redid the calling of the 5' RACE reads with MiXCR, one entry per CDR3 protein. The sample has tens of thousands of distinct CDR3 sequences; roughly 13% are singletons. Sequences were obtained from whole blood. These receptors all stem from an adult who was a healthcare worker with PCR-confirmed SARS-CoV-2 infection or an uninfected control (not recorded which).

The chain combines TRBV6-5 with TRBJ1-5; 8 bases fit TRBD1. The length of the CDR3 is 13 residues. Germline CDR1 and CDR2: MNHEY and SVGAGI. V gave up 4 bases and J gave up 5 bases; unmatched junction bases: 1. The CDR3 here is CASSSGGYQPQHF. The CDR3 region has the DNA TGTGCCAGCAGTTCAGGGGGCTATCAGCCCCAGCATTTT.

V and J are TRBV28 and TRBJ2-5; 14 bases map to TRBD2. V shed 7 bases and J 1 base; nucleotides not matched to a gene: 2. The CDR3 is 15 residues long. Germline CDR1 and CDR2: MDHEN and SYDVKM. For the CDR3, the DNA is TGTGCCAGCATTGGGACTAGCGGGGGCCAAGAGACCCAGTACTTC. The encoded protein is CASIGTSGGQETQYF.

V usage is TRBV2 and J usage is TRBJ1-1; D not certain. CDR3 size: 11 residues. Germline V gives CDR1 SNHLY, CDR2 FYNNEI. The ends were cut back, 4 bases at V and 5 bases at J, with 5 bases in the middle. The CDR3 loop reads CASSVGTEAFF. DNA for the CDR3: TGTGCCAGCAGTGTGGGGACTGAAGCTTTCTTT.

This clonotype was counted only a few times. The genes are TRBV30 and TRBJ2-1, with D uncertain. V lost 5 bases, J lost 3 bases, and 11 bases lay in between. This CDR3 is 13 amino acids long. Per the germline V gene, CDR1 is GTSNPN and CDR2 is SVGIG (reference sequence). In DNA, the CDR3 is TGTGCCTGGGGAAGGCAAAGCTACAATGAGCAGTTCTTC. It codes for CAWGRQSYNEQFF.

This clonotype was detected a few times. V is TRBV7-2 and J is TRBJ2-3; TRBD2 might be the D (5 bases). The CDR3 loop spans 15 amino acids. The germline CDR1 and CDR2 sequences are SGHTA and FQGNSA. Trimming removed 0 bases from V and 0 bases from J, with 7 bases in between. CDR3 residues: CASSLAASSTDTQYF. The CDR3 nucleotides read TGTGCCAGCAGCTTAGCGGCTAGCAGCACAGATACGCAGTATTTT.

The V and J genes are TRBV6-5 and TRBJ1-3, with a weak D call TRBD1 (6 bases). This CDR3 is built from 17 residues. Trimming pared 2 bases from V and 0 bases from J, leaving 14 bases between. Per germline, CDR1 MNHEY and CDR2 SVGAGI. CDR3 in amino acids: CASSYGAGATSGNTIYF. Written as DNA, the CDR3 is TGTGCCAGCAGTTACGGGGCGGGGGCTACCTCTGGAAACACCATATATTTT.

V usage is TRBV29-1 and J usage is TRBJ2-7; 10 bases align to TRBD1. The CDR3 is 14 residues long. CDR1 is SQVTM and CDR2 is ANQGSEA in the germline V gene. The J segment lost 6 bases and the V segment lost 3 bases, leaving 8 bases of the junction unmatched. CDR3 sequence (DNA): TGCAGCGTTGACCGGGACAGGGGATCTGGCGAGCAGTACTTC. Translation: CSVDRDRGSGEQYF.

This rearrangement joins TRBV11-2 to TRBJ2-7; perhaps TRBD2 as D (5 bases). This CDR3 has 14 residues. Germline V gene data show CDR1 as SGHAT and CDR2 as FQNNGV. V lost 4 bases to trimming and J lost 4 bases, with 14 bases between them. CDR3 loop: CASSSGVAMYEQYF. The CDR3 DNA is TGTGCCAGCAGCTCGGGCGTAGCGATGTACGAGCAGTACTTC.

The table lists this clonotype with a few counts. This rearrangement joins TRBV3-1 to TRBJ1-2; the D is unclear. The germline V gene encodes CDR1 LGHDT and CDR2 YNNKEL (reference sequence). This CDR3 is 13 amino acids long. V shed 1 base and J shed 4 bases, with 7 bases lying between them. This CDR3 is CASSQVSVYGYTF. CDR3 DNA: TGTGCCAGCAGCCAAGTCTCCGTCTATGGCTACACCTTC.

This sequence joins TRBV24-1 and TRBJ2-1; no clear D gene. The germline V gene encodes CDR1 KGHDR and CDR2 SFDVKD. The V and J ends lost 4 bases and 9 bases respectively, with 18 bases between them. The CDR3 extends over 15 amino acids. DNA for the CDR3: TGTGCCACCAGTGACCGAAAAAGTTCACGCGGTGAGCAGTTCTTC. Amino acids: CATSDRKSSRGEQFF.

There are a few counts of this clonotype. V usage is TRBV18 and J usage is TRBJ1-1, with D maybe TRBD1 (5 bases). Germline V CDR1 and CDR2: KGHSH, LQKENI. The V gene lost 3 bases and the J gene lost 1 base, with 9 bases spanning the gap. The CDR3 sequence is 14 residues long. The CDR3 DNA reads TGTGCCAGCTCACCCCCAAGGGGGAACACTGAAGCTTTCTTT. It is translated as CASSPPRGNTEAFF.

This clonotype was observed a few times. This sequence joins TRBV7-2 and TRBJ2-2; the D is unclear. Trimming left V 5 bases short and J 2 bases short, with 15 bases between. Per germline, CDR1 SGHTA and CDR2 FQGNSA. CDR3 length: 16 residues. The CDR3 nucleotides are TGTGCCAGCAGCCCCACAGAATTATTTAACACCGGGGAGCTGTTTTTT. This translates into CASSPTELFNTGELFF.

The V gene is TRBV12-5, the J gene TRBJ1-1; D not certain. Trimming took off 6 bases at V and 2 bases at J, with 4 bases between the two ends. Germline CDR1 LGHNT, CDR2 FRNRAP. The CDR3 has 11 amino acids. In DNA form, the CDR3 reads TGTGCTAGTGGACACAACACTGAAGCTTTCTTT. Translation gives CASGHNTEAFF.

This clonotype has a handful of counts. J is TRBJ1-3 and V is TRBV2; 7 bases map to TRBD1. The CDR3 contains 16 residues. The germline V gene encodes CDR1 SNHLY and CDR2 FYNNEI. With V trimmed by 6 bases and J by 0 bases, 8 bases remained unmatched. CDR3 sequence: CASSLTGPNSGNTIYF. Here the CDR3 DNA reads TGTGCCAGCAGCTTGACAGGGCCCAACTCTGGAAACACCATATATTTT.

This clonotype has more than one count but fewer than ten. The J gene is TRBJ2-3, the V gene TRBV20-1; TRBD2 aligns across 12 bases. V was pared by 3 bases and J by 2 bases, with 6 bases of the junction left unmatched. There are 16 residues in the CDR3. Looked up from germline, CDR1 is DFQATT and CDR2 is SNEGSKA (reference sequence). CDR3 loop: CSASVLAGGPTDTQYF. DNA for the CDR3: TGCAGTGCTAGCGTGCTAGCGGGGGGGCCCACAGATACGCAGTATTTT.

Only a few counts were recorded for this clonotype. The chain is built from TRBV20-1 and TRBJ2-7, with 7 bases that match TRBD1. The CDR3 runs 14 residues. Germline V lookup: CDR1 DFQATT, CDR2 SNEGSKA (reference sequence). With 3 bases clipped from V and 0 bases from J, the junction kept 5 bases outside the gene matches. Written as DNA, the CDR3 is TGCAGTGCTAGGGTGACAGGGACCTCCTACGAGCAGTACTTC. The encoded protein is CSARVTGTSYEQYF.

This clonotype occurred many times. The chain links TRBV5-1 to TRBJ2-1, with 7 bases that match TRBD1. Germline V gene data show CDR1 as SGHRS and CDR2 as YFSETQ. J gave up 5 bases and V 6 bases, and 5 bases lay outside the gene matches. CDR3 length: 13 residues. In nucleotides, the CDR3 is TGCGCCAGCAAACCCGGGACAGACAATGAGCAGTTCTTC. This codes for CASKPGTDNEQFF. Drawing the rest from reference TRBV5-1 and TRBJ2-1, the complete variable domain is KAGVTQTPRYLIKTRGQQVTLSCSPISGHRSVSWYQQTPGQGLQFLFEYFSETQRNKGNFPGRFSGRQFSNSRSEMNVSTLELGDSALYLCASKPGTDNEQFFGPGTRLTVL.

This clonotype was seen only a few times. This rearrangement joins TRBV25-1 to TRBJ2-7; D possibly corresponds to TRBD1 (5 bases). CDR3 size: 14 residues. Per germline, CDR1 MGHDK and CDR2 SYGVNS. V was trimmed by 1 base and J by 4 bases, leaving 11 bases between them. The CDR3 reads CASSESPPGYEQYF. CDR3 bases: TGTGCCAGCAGTGAATCCCCCCCAGGGTACGAGCAGTACTTC.

The chain is built from TRBV5-1 and TRBJ2-7; maybe TRBD2 (7 bases). CDR3 size: 15 residues. The V gene lost 0 bases and the J gene lost 5 bases, with 15 bases spanning the gap. CDR1 is SGHRS and CDR2 is YFSETQ in the germline V gene. This chain's CDR3 is CASSLDGGPSDEQYF. In nucleotides, the CDR3 is TGCGCCAGCAGCTTGGACGGGGGGCCCTCGGACGAGCAGTACTTC.

J is TRBJ2-7 and V is TRBV29-1, with 7 bases fitting TRBD1. The V gene's germline CDR1 is SQVTM and CDR2 ANQGSEA. Trimming removed 4 bases from V and 1 base from J; junction bases left unmatched: 7. The CDR3 contains 14 residues. Written as DNA, the CDR3 is TGCAGCGTTGGGATCGGGACAGCGTCCTACGAGCAGTACTTC. Translation gives CSVGIGTASYEQYF.

This clonotype was seen at least ten times. The genes are TRBV20-1 and TRBJ1-2; no firm D call. The CDR3 is made up of 10 amino acids. Trimming shortened V by 3 bases and J by 4 bases, and 3 bases separated the two germline ends. Germline-derived CDR1 and CDR2 are DFQATT and SNEGSKA (reference sequence). CDR3 region: CSASPYGYTF. In nucleotides, the CDR3 is TGCAGTGCTAGTCCCTATGGCTACACCTTC.

V gene TRBV12-3 or TRBV12-4 combines with J gene TRBJ1-4; D uncertain. V was cut by 1 base and J by 3 bases, with 9 bases left in between. The length of the CDR3 is 15 residues. CDR3: CASSLGMRANEKLFF. The DNA of the CDR3 is TGTGCCAGCAGTTTAGGGATGAGGGCTAATGAAAAACTGTTTTTT.

This sequence joins TRBV24-1 and TRBJ2-1; TRBD1 matches at 8 bases. The ends lost 2 bases at V and 3 bases at J; junction bases unmatched: 11. The CDR3 totals 18 residues. Germline CDR1 is KGHDR and CDR2 is SFDVKD. DNA of the CDR3: TGTGCCACCAGTGATTCCACCCACCGGACAGGGCGCTACAATGAGCAGTTCTTC. It specifies CATSDSTHRTGRYNEQFF.

The chain uses TRBV29-1 and TRBJ2-4; a possible D gene is TRBD1 (6 bases). The V end lost 4 bases, the J end lost 8 bases, and 21 bases lay between the germline ends. CDR3 length: 15 amino acids. CDR1 SQVTM and CDR2 ANQGSEA come from the germline V gene. CDR3 in DNA: TGCAGCGTTGTCTTGACAGGACCAAAACCGGACATTCAGTACTTC. Residues: CSVVLTGPKPDIQYF.

This clonotype was detected only a few times. V is TRBV7-9 and J is TRBJ1-5; a weak D match, TRBD1 (5 bases). Germline CDR1 is SEHNR and CDR2 is FQNEAQ (reference sequence). V gave up 2 bases and J gave up 6 bases, with 11 bases separating them. This CDR3 has 14 residues. CDR3 protein: CASSLMGEFQPQHF. Here the CDR3 DNA reads TGTGCCAGCAGCTTAATGGGGGAATTTCAGCCCCAGCATTTT.

The chain employs TRBV2 and TRBJ2-3; either TRBD1 or TRBD2 may supply D (5 bases each). The CDR3 runs 14 residues. Looked up from germline, CDR1 is SNHLY and CDR2 is FYNNEI. The V end was cut by 6 bases, the J end by 7 bases, with 17 bases between. CDR3 in amino acids: CASSAGTPPYTQYF. DNA of the CDR3: TGTGCCAGCAGCGCCGGGACGCCTCCCTATACGCAGTATTTT.

The V gene is TRBV10-3, the J gene TRBJ1-6, with D maybe TRBD1 (6 bases). Looked up from germline, CDR1 is ENHRY and CDR2 is SYGVKD. CDR3 length: 16 amino acids. V lost 3 bases to trimming and J lost 6 bases, with 15 bases between them. DNA for the CDR3: TGTGCCATCAGTGATGGGACCAGGGGTAGTAATTCACCCCTCCACTTT. This encodes CAISDGTRGSNSPLHF.

This rearrangement joins TRBV3-1 to TRBJ2-7; no reliable D call. CDR1 LGHDT and CDR2 YNNKEL come from the germline V gene (reference sequence). V dropped 0 bases and J dropped 4 bases, with 10 bases sitting between them. The CDR3 contains 14 residues. CDR3 sequence: CASSQEGSRYEQYF. CDR3 DNA sequence: TGTGCCAGCAGCCAAGAGGGGTCTCGGTACGAGCAGTACTTC.